The clone carrying this TCR beta chain was detected a few times. The antigen is undetermined. This entry belongs to a study of T cell repertoires in cytomegalovirus infection. CDR3 length: 13 amino acids. Per germline, CDR1 MNHEY and CDR2 SMNVEV (reference sequence). V shed 3 bases and J shed 9 bases, with 9 bases lying between them. One entry per CDR3 protein, called by TCRdb with MiXCR from the reads. The data show about 770,000 distinct CDR3 sequences, roughly 29% seen once. Sequences were derived from cultured CD8+ T cells from PBMCs, sampled from culture after CMV antigen stimulation. V gene TRBV27 combines with J gene TRBJ1-6; D remains unclear. The source of this sequence is a human donor in good health (CMV status not recorded). Some clones in this sample may be carry-over from other donors' samples. CDR3 sequence reads: CASSLSASSPLHF. CDR3 DNA sequence: TGTGCCAGCAGTTTGAGTGCCAGTTCACCCCTCCACTTT.